This T cell receptor beta chain was retrieved from a study of siplizumab effects on memory and regulatory T cells. General observations from the study: Where siplizumab was present, mappable alloreactive CD4+ clones averaged roughly 72% Treg-derived, compared with 25% to 30% in controls. Siplizumab, the agent tested, significantly reduced alloreactive sequences traceable to unstimulated CD4+ memory cells. Proliferating siplizumab-culture Treg suppressive function went unconfirmed.

With respect to this clone: The antigen is not known.

Germline assignment: CDR1 LNHDA and CDR2 SQIVND (reference sequence). V lost 4 bases and J lost 6; bases outside the gene matches: 8. This CDR3 is 14 amino acids long. The data were produced by immunoSEQ multiplex PCR, yet TCRdb's version contains in-frame clones alone and is incomplete. Found here are 100,000 or so clones, 92% of them singletons; the top ten hold 1% to 1.3%. The sequencing sample was made of CD4+ T cells sorted from blood. The V call is TRBV19, the J call TRBJ1-2, with 7 bases matching TRBD1. This TCR was sampled from a human donor in good health. The CDR3 spells CASSTYRGGDGYTF. DNA for the CDR3: TGTGCCAGTAGTACCTACAGGGGAGGGGATGGCTACACCTTC. Combining the CDR3 with reference TRBV19 and TRBJ1-2 gives the whole variable domain DGGITQSPKYLFRKEGQNVTLSCEQNLNHDAMYWYRQDPGQGLRLIYYSQIVNDFQKGDIAEGYSVSREKKESFPLTVTSAQKNPTAFYLCASSTYRGGDGYTFGSGTRLTVV.